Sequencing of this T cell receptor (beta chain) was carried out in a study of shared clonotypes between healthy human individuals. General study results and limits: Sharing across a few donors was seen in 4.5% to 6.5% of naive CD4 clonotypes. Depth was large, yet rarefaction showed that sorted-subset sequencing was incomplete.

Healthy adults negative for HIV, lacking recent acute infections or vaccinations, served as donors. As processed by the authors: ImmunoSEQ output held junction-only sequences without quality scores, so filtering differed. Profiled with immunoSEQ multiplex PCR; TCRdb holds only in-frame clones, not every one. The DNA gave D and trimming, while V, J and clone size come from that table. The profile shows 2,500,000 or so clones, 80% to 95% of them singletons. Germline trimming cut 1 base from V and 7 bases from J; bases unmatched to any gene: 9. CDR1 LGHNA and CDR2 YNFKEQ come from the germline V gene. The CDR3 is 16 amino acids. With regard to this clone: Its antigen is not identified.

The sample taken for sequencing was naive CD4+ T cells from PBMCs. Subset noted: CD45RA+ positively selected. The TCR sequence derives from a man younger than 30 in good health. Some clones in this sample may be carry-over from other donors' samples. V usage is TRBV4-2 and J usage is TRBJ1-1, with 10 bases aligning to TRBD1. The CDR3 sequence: CASSQVGGTGEGEAFF. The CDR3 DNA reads TGTGCCAGCAGCCAAGTAGGAGGGACAGGGGAGGGTGAAGCTTTCTTT.